This T cell receptor beta chain derives from a study of T cell repertoires in cytomegalovirus infection. Across the whole study: Newly reported HLA-C-restricted and thoroughly characterized HLA-B-restricted CMV epitopes were employed.

Overall study findings and caveats: Dominating the ex vivo response were TCR beta clonotypes that were CMV-specific and HLA-C-restricted.

A single record per CDR3 protein comes from TCRdb applying MiXCR to the reads. The sample includes over 95,000 distinct CDR3 sequences, roughly 30% of them seen just once. Worth noting for this clonotype: Its target is not known.

The CDR3 is 16 residues long. Trimming stripped 5 bases from V and 3 bases from J, with 20 bases between. This chain connects TRBV12-3 or TRBV12-4 to TRBJ2-7; unclear D gene. This TCR was recovered from a human donor in good health (CMV status not recorded). Some clones in this sample may be carry-over from other donors' samples. Sequenced here: CD8+ T cells from cultured PBMCs, sampled from culture after CMV antigen stimulation. The CDR3 region is CASSPTLTDRNYEQYF. In DNA form, the CDR3 reads TGTGCCAGCAGTCCAACCCTAACGGACCGAAACTACGAGCAGTACTTC.